This T cell receptor beta chain was sequenced in a study of OX40 agonist ivuxolimab in advanced cancers. Study-level background: The study enrolled dose-escalation patients with hepatocellular carcinoma, melanoma, renal cell or head and neck cancer.

Germline CDR1 SSHAT, CDR2 FNYEAQ (reference sequence). The V segment lost 10 bases and the J segment 4 bases; nucleotides outside the gene matches: 8. CDR3 size: 13 residues. The assay was immunoSEQ multiplex PCR, and TCRdb's table has in-frame clones only and misses some. The sample lists 30,000 to 40,000 clones, roughly 90% seen once, with about 35% in the top ten. The chain couples TRBV7-7 to TRBJ1-1; TRBD1 matches 8 bases. Sequenced material: CD4+ or CD8+ T cells sorted from blood, taken in a trial of the OX40 agonist ivuxolimab. The TCR comes from an adult with an advanced solid tumor such as melanoma, head and neck, liver or kidney cancer. The CDR3 nucleotides are TGTGCCATACAAGCCCAGGGGGCCACTGAAGCTTTCTTT. Translation: CAIQAQGATEAFF.